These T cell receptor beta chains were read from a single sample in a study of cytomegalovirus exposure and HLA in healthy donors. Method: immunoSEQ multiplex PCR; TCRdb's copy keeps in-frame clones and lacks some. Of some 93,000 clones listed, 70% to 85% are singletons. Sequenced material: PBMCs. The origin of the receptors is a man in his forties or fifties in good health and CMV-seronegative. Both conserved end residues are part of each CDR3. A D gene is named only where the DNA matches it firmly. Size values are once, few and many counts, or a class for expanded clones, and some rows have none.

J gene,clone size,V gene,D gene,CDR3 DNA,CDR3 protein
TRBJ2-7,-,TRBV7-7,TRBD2,TGTGCTAGCAGCCCGACCCAGCGGGAGACGGGGGAGCAGTACTTC,CASSPTQRETGEQYF
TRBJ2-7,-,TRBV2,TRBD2,TGTGCCAGCAGTGAATGGACTAGCGGGGGCTACGAGCAGTACTTC,CASSEWTSGGYEQYF
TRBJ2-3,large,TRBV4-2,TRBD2,TGTGCCAGCAGCCAAGATAGATCGGGAGGGCCCTCAGATACGCAGTATTTT,CASSQDRSGGPSDTQYF
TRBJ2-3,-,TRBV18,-,TGTGCCAGCTCACCCCCCTCGTCAGATACGCAGTATTTT,CASSPPSSDTQYF
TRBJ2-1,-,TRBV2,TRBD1,TGTGCCGGAAAGGGGGACAGTTACAATGAGCAGTTCTTC,CAGKGDSYNEQFF
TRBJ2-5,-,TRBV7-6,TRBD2,TGTGCCAGCAGCTTAATGCCTAGCGGGAAAGAAGAGACCCAGTACTTC,CASSLMPSGKEETQYF
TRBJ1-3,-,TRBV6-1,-,TGTGCCAGCAGTGAGAAGACAGGCCTCTCTGGAAACACCATGTATTTT,CASSEKTGLSGNTMYF
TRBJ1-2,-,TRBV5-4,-,TGTGCCAGCAGCTTGGTCGGAGGGGAAGGCTACACCTTC,CASSLVGGEGYTF
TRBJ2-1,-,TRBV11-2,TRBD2,TGTGCCAGCAGCTTTTCTTCCGGGACTAGCGGCAGAAATGAGCAGTTCTTC,CASSFSSGTSGRNEQFF
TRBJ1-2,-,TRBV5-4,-,TGTGCCAGCAGCTACTCGTTAACAGGAAACTATGGCTACACCTTC,CASSYSLTGNYGYTF
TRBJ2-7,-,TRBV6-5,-,TGTGCCAGCAGTTACTCGAGGACTCTCTACGAGCAGTACTTC,CASSYSRTLYEQYF
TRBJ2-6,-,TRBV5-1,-,TGCGCCAGCAGCTTGCAGACAGGATCTAGGGCCAACGTCCTGACTTTC,CASSLQTGSRANVLTF
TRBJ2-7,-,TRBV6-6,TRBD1,TGTGCCAGCAGTCCCGGGACAGGGGGTAACGAGCAGTACTTC,CASSPGTGGNEQYF
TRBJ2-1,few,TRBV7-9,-,TGTGCCAGCAGCTTAGCGGGGCTGGACGAGCAGTTCTTC,CASSLAGLDEQFF
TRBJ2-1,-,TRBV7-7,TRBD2,TGTGCTAGCAGCAAGTTAGCGGGCTACAATGAGCAGTTCTTC,CASSKLAGYNEQFF
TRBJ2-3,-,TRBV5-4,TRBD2,TGTGCCAGCTCTACGGGAGGTAGCACAGATACGCAGTATTTT,CASSTGGSTDTQYF
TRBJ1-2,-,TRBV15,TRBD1,TGTGCCACCAGGGGACAGGGCCTCCAGAACTATGGCTACACCTTC,CATRGQGLQNYGYTF
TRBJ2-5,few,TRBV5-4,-,TGTGCCAGCAGTTCTCTGGGAGAAGAGACCCAGTACTTC,CASSSLGEETQYF
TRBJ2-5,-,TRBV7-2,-,TGTGCCAGCAGCCCTACCTACTCAGAGACCCAGTACTTC,CASSPTYSETQYF
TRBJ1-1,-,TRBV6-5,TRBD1,TGTGCCAGCAACCAGGGGGCAGGGCTGAACACTGAAGCTTTCTTT,CASNQGAGLNTEAFF
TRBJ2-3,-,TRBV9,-,TGTGCCAGCAGCGCCGCCGGGGGCACAGATACGCAGTATTTT,CASSAAGGTDTQYF
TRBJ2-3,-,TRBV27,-,TGTGCCAGCAGTTTATCGGGACTGGGCACAGATACGCAGTATTTT,CASSLSGLGTDTQYF
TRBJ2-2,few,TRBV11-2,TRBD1,TGTGCCAGCAGTTCCACAGGGGGCACCGGGGAGCTGTTTTTT,CASSSTGGTGELFF
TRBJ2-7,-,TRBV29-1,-,TGCAGCGTTGAATGGGAGACTACCTACGAGCAGTACTTC,CSVEWETTYEQYF
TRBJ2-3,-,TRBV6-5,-,TGTGCCAGCACGGTGGCAGGGGGCACAGATACGCAGTATTTT,CASTVAGGTDTQYF
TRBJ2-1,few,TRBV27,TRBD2,TGTGCCAGCAGTCTGACTAGCGCGAATGAGCAGTTCTTC,CASSLTSANEQFF
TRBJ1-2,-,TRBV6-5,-,TGTGCCAGCAGTTCCCCGGGGGGGGCGGGAGGCTACACCTTC,CASSSPGGAGGYTF
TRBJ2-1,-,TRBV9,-,TGTGCCAGCAGCGTAGAAAGCGGCCTATACAATGAGCAGTTCTTC,CASSVESGLYNEQFF
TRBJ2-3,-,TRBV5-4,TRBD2,TGTGCCGGGTGGAGCGGGGGATTTGCGGATACGCAGTATTTT,CAGWSGGFADTQYF